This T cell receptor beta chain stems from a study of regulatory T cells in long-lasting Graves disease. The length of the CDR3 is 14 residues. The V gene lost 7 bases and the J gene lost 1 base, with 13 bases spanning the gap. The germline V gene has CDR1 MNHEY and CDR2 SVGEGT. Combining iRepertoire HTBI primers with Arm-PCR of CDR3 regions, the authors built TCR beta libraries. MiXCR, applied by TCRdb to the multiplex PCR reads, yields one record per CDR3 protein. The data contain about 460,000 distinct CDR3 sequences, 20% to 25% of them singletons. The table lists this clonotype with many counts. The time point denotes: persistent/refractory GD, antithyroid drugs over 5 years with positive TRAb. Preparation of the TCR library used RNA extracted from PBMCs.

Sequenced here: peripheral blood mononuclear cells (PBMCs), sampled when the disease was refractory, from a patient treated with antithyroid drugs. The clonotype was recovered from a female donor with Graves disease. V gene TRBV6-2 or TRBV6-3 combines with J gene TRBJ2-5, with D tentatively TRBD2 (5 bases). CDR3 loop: CASKQADVQETQYF. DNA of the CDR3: TGTGCCAGCAAGCAAGCGGATGTCCAAGAGACCCAGTACTTC.